Sequencing of this TCR beta chain was carried out in a study of blood T cell repertoires in COVID-19. The wider study: PBMCs, B-cell-depleted T cells, or T cells provided the cDNA or gDNA that made up the material.

Cohorts were based on clinical histories the participants reported. Donors in Cohort 3 counted as recovered after two negative PCRs, clearance, or symptom resolution. In the original workflow: Researchers report that nucleated cell counts were estimated from reference gene primer amplification. Produced via immunoSEQ multiplex PCR; TCRdb's table is partial and in-frame only. The V and J calls and clone size were taken over from that table, and D and trimming were inferred from the DNA. This table holds fewer than 250,000 clones, 70% to 90% found once. The sequence came from a man aged 30-40 years who had recovered from COVID-19. Sequencing was done on a sample of PBMCs or T cells enriched from blood (not recorded which).

The CDR3 reads CASSKKGGLTKIYPASTDTQYF. In nucleotides, the CDR3 is TGTGCCAGCAGCAAAAAAGGGGGCTTGACCAAAATTTACCCTGCGAGCACAGATACGCAGTATTTT. The gene calls are TRBV21-1 and TRBJ2-3; the table's D call TRBD1 went unverified against the DNA. TRBV21-1 has pseudogene status. The CDR3 totals 22 residues.